This note documents a single T cell receptor (beta chain) sequence. Its cognate antigen is unknown. The sample is drawn from a study of T cell responses to AZD1222 COVID-19 vaccine. Overall study results and limits: Vaccination with two AZD1222 doses was followed by a rise in Spike-specific TCR breadth and depth. Across the whole spike, CD4 TCRs peaked at regions 160-218 and 743-854.

With V trimmed by 1 base and J by 7 bases, 4 bases remained unmatched. The germline CDR1 and CDR2 sequences are SGHKS and YYEKEE (reference sequence). The CDR3 is made up of 15 amino acids. Repertoires were generated with immunoSEQ multiplex PCR, while TCRdb's copy carries only in-frame clones and drops some. Of approximately 89,000 clones in the sample, 90% to 95% are singletons; the top ten hold approximately 10%. The receptor was isolated from an adult who received the AZD1222 COVID-19 vaccine. This chain uses TRBV5-5 with TRBJ1-4; 10 bases are shared with TRBD1. This material consisted of peripheral blood, taken 28 days after the second AZD1222 dose. In nucleotides, the CDR3 is TGTGCCAGCAGCTTGAGGGACAGGGGATTTGAAAAACTGTTTTTT. It is translated as CASSLRDRGFEKLFF.